A single T cell receptor beta chain is shown here with its context. The sample belongs to a study of blood T cell repertoires in COVID-19. Authors' methods: Amplified reference gene primers provided the basis for estimating nucleated cell counts. Clones were sequenced by immunoSEQ multiplex PCR, and TCRdb holds only the in-frame ones, with some missing. V and J calls and clone size are given by that table; D and trimming were obtained from the DNA. The sample lists about 73,000 clones, 89% seen once, with approximately 8.9% in the top ten. V shed 5 bases and J shed 3 bases, with 8 bases lying between them. The CDR3 consists of 12 residues. The germline V gene has CDR1 SNHLY and CDR2 FYNNEI.

The chain combines TRBV2 with TRBJ2-7; D possibly corresponds to TRBD1 (6 bases). The sequence was collected from a man older than 75 with acute or convalescent COVID-19. Material for sequencing was peripheral blood. The CDR3 region is CASSSQGYEQYF. The CDR3 DNA follows: TGTGCCAGCAGTTCACAGGGCTACGAGCAGTACTTC.